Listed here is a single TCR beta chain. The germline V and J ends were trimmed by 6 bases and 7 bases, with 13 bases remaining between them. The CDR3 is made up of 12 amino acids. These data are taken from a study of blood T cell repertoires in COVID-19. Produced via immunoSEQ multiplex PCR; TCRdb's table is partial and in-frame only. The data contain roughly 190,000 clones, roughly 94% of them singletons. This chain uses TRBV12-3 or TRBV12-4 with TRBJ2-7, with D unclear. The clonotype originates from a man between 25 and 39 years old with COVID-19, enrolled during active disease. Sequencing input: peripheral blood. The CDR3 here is CASRPFTGEQYF. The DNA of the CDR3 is TGTGCCAGCAGACCATTCACCGGGGAGCAGTACTTC.